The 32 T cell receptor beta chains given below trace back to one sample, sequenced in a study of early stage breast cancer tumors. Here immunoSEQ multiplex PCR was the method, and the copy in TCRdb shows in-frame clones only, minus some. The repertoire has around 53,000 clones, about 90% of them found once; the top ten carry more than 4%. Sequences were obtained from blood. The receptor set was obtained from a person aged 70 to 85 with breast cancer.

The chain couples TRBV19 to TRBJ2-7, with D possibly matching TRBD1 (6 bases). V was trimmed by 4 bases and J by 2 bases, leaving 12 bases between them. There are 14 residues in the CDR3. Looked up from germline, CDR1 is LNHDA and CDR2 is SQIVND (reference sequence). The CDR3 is CASSTQGFPYEQYF. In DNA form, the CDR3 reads TGTGCCAGTAGTACGCAGGGGTTTCCCTACGAGCAGTACTTC.

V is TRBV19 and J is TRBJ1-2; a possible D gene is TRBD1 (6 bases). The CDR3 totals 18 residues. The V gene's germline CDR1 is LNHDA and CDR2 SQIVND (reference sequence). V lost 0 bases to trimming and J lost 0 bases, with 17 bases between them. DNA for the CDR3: TGTGCCAGTAGTATAGATCGGGTACGACAGGACACTAACTATGGCTACACCTTC. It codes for CASSIDRVRQDTNYGYTF. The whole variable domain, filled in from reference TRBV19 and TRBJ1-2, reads DGGITQSPKYLFRKEGQNVTLSCEQNLNHDAMYWYRQDPGQGLRLIYYSQIVNDFQKGDIAEGYSVSREKKESFPLTVTSAQKNPTAFYLCASSIDRVRQDTNYGYTFGSGTRLTVV.

For the CDR3, the DNA is TGTGCCAGCAGGATGACAGGGGGCAGTCAGCCCCAGCATTTT. It is translated as CASRMTGGSQPQHF. This chain uses TRBV2 with TRBJ1-5; 10 bases are a match to TRBD1. V dropped 6 bases and J dropped 6; count of bases not matched to a gene: 5. The CDR3 is 14 residues long. CDR1 and CDR2 (germline): SNHLY, FYNNEI.

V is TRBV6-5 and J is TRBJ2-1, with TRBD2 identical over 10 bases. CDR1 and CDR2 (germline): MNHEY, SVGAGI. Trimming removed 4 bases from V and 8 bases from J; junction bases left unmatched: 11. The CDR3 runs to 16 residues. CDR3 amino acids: CASSLASGSPGDEQFF. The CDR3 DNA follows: TGTGCCAGCAGTTTGGCTAGCGGGAGCCCCGGGGATGAGCAGTTCTTC.

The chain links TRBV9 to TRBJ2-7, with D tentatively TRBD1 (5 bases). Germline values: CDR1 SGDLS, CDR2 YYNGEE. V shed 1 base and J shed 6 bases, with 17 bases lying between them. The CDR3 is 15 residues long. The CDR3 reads CASSVSGQGMGEQYF. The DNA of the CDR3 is TGTGCCAGCAGCGTAAGTGGGCAGGGTATGGGCGAGCAGTACTTC.

The CDR3 coding sequence is TGTGCCAGCACCTCCGGGGGGGTCCTTTACAATGAGCAGTTCTTC. It is translated as CASTSGGVLYNEQFF. V and J are TRBV7-9 and TRBJ2-1; 8 nucleotides line up with TRBD2. CDR3 size: 15 residues. V was pared by 7 bases and J by 4 bases, with 9 bases of the junction left unmatched. From germline, CDR1 is SEHNR and CDR2 FQNEAQ (reference sequence).

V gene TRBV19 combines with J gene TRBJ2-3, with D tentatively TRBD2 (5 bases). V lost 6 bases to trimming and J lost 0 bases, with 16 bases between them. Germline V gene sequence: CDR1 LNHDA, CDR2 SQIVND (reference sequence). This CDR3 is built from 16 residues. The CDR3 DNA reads TGTGCCAGTAGATCCCCGGGCGGGCCGAGCACAGATACGCAGTATTTT. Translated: CASRSPGGPSTDTQYF.

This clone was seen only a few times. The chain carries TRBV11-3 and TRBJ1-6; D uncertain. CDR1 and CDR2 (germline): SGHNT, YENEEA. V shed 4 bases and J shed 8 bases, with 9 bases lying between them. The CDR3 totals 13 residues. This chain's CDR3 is CASSSNSYSPLHF. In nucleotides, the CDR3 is TGTGCCAGCAGCTCCAACAGCTATTCACCCCTCCACTTT.

The CDR3 reads CASSDVLGHEAFF. The DNA for the CDR3 is TGTGCCAGCAGTGACGTTTTGGGACACGAGGCTTTCTTT. V is TRBV6-1 and J is TRBJ1-1, with a possible D match to TRBD1 (6 bases). V dropped 3 bases and J dropped 11 bases, with 16 bases sitting between them. Germline CDR1 is MNHNS and CDR2 is SASEGT. The CDR3 sequence is 13 residues long.

The CDR3 here is CASSFEWGDTQYF. DNA of the CDR3: TGTGCCAGCAGCTTCGAGTGGGGCGATACGCAGTATTTT. The chain recombines TRBV11-2 with TRBJ2-3, with D possibly TRBD1 on 5 matching bases. The germline V gene has CDR1 SGHAT and CDR2 FQNNGV. Trimming left V 3 bases short and J 6 bases short, with 10 bases between. The CDR3 is 13 residues long.

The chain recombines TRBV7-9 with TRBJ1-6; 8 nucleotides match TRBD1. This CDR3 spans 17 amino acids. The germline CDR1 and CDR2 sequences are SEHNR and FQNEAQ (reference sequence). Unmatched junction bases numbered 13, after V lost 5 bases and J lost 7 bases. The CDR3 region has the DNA TGTGCCAGCAGCCTCCCGGACAGGGCCGCGGGGAATTCACCCCTCCACTTT. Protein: CASSLPDRAAGNSPLHF.

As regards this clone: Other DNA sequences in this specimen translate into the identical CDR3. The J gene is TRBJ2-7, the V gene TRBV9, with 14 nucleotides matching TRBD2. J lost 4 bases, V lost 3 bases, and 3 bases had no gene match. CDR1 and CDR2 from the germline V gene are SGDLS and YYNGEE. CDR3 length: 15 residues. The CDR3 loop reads CASSAGTSGSYEQYF. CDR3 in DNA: TGTGCCAGCAGCGCAGGGACTAGCGGGAGTTACGAGCAGTACTTC.

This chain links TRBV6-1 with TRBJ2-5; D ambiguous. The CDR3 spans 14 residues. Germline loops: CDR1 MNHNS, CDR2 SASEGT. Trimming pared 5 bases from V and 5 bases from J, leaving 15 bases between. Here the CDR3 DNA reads TGTGCCAGCAGTTCAGACACCCTTGGCGAGACCCAGTACTTC. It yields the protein CASSSDTLGETQYF.

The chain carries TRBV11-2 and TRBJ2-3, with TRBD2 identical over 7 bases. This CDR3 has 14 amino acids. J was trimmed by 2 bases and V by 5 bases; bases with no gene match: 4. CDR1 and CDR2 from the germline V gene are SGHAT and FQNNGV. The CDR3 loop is CASSPSGATDTQYF. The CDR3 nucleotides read TGTGCCAGCAGCCCAAGCGGGGCCACAGATACGCAGTATTTT.

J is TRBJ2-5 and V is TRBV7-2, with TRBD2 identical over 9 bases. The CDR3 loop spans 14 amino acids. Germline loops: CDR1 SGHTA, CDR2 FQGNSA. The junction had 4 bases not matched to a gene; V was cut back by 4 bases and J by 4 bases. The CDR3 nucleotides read TGTGCCAGCAGCTCAGCGGGGGGTCGAGAGACCCAGTACTTC. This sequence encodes CASSSAGGRETQYF. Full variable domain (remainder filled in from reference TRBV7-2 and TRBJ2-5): GAGVSQSPSNKVTEKGKDVELRCDPISGHTALYWYRQSLGQGLEFLIYFQGNSAPDKSGLPSDRFSAERTGGSVSTLTIQRTQQEDSAVYLCASSSAGGRETQYFGPGTRLLVL.

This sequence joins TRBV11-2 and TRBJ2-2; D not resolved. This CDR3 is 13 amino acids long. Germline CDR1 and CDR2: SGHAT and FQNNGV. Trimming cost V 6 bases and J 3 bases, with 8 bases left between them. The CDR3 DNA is TGTGCCAGCAGGCAAACAGACACCGGGGAGCTGTTTTTT. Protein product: CASRQTDTGELFF.

In nucleotides, the CDR3 is TGTGCCAGTAGTATATCAGAGGGGGCAGGGAGTAAACCCCAGCATTTT. Translating gives CASSISEGAGSKPQHF. The rearrangement links TRBV19 to TRBJ1-5, with TRBD1 matching 7 bases. The length of the CDR3 is 16 residues. The germline V gene encodes CDR1 LNHDA and CDR2 SQIVND (reference sequence). The V segment lost 2 bases and the J segment 10 bases; nucleotides outside the gene matches: 14.

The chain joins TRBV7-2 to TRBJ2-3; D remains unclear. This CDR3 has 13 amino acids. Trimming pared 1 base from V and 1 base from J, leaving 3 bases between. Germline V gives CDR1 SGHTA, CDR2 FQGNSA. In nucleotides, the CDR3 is TGTGCCAGCAGCTTAGTCGGCACAGATACGCAGTATTTT. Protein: CASSLVGTDTQYF. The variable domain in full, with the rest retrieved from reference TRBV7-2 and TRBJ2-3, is GAGVSQSPSNKVTEKGKDVELRCDPISGHTALYWYRQSLGQGLEFLIYFQGNSAPDKSGLPSDRFSAERTGGSVSTLTIQRTQQEDSAVYLCASSLVGTDTQYFGPGTRLTVL.

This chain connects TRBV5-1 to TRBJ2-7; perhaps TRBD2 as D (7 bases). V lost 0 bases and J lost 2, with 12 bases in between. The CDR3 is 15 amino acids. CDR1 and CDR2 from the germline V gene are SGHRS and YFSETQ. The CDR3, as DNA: TGCGCCAGCAGCTTGGAGGGGGGGATTGCCTACGAGCAGTACTTC. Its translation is CASSLEGGIAYEQYF. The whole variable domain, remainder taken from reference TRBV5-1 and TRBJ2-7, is KAGVTQTPRYLIKTRGQQVTLSCSPISGHRSVSWYQQTPGQGLQFLFEYFSETQRNKGNFPGRFSGRQFSNSRSEMNVSTLELGDSALYLCASSLEGGIAYEQYFGPGTRLTVT.

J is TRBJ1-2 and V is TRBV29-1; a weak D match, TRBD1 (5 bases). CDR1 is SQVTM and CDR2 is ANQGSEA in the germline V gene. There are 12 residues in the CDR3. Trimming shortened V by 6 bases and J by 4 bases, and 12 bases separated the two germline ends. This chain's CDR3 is CSVTGQGYGYTF. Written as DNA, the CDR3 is TGCAGCGTCACCGGCCAGGGCTATGGCTACACCTTC.

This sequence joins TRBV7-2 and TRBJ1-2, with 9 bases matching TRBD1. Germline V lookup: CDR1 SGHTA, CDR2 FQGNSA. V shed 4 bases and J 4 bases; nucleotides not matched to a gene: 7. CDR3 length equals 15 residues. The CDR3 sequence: CASSWDRDLSYGYTF. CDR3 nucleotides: TGTGCCAGCAGCTGGGACAGGGACCTTTCCTATGGCTACACCTTC.

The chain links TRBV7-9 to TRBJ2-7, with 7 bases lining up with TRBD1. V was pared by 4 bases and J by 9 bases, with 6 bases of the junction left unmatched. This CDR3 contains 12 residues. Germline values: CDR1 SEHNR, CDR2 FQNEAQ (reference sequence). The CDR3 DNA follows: TGTGCCAGCAGCTCATGGACAGGAGGGCAGTACTTC. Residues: CASSSWTGGQYF.

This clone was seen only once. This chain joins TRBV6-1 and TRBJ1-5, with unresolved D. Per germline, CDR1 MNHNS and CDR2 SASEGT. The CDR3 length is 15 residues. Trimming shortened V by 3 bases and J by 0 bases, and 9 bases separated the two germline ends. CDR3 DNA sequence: TGTGCCAGCAGTGACCCGGGGAATAGCAATCAGCCCCAGCATTTT. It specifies CASSDPGNSNQPQHF.

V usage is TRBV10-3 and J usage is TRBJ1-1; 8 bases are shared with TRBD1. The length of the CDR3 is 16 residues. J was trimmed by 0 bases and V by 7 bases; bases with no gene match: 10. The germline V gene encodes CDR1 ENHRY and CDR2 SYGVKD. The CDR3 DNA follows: TGTGCCATCATTCGATCCCGGGACAGGTTGAACACTGAAGCTTTCTTT. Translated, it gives CAIIRSRDRLNTEAFF.

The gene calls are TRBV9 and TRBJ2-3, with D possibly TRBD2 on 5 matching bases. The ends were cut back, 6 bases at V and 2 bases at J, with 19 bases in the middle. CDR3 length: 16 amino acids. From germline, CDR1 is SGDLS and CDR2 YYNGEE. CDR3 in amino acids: CASTYGLASPTDTQYF. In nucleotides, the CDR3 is TGTGCCAGCACCTACGGACTGGCTAGCCCCACAGATACGCAGTATTTT. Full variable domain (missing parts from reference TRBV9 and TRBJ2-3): DSGVTQTPKHLITATGQRVTLRCSPRSGDLSVYWYQQSLDQGLQFLIQYYNGEERAKGNILERFSAQQFPDLHSELNLSSLELGDSALYFCASTYGLASPTDTQYFGPGTRLTVL.

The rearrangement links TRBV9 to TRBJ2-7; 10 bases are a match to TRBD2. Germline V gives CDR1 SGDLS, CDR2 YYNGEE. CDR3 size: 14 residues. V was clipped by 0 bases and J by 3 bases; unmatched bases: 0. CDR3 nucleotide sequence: TGTGCCAGCAGCGTAGGGACTAGCGGCTACGAGCAGTACTTC. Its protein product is CASSVGTSGYEQYF.

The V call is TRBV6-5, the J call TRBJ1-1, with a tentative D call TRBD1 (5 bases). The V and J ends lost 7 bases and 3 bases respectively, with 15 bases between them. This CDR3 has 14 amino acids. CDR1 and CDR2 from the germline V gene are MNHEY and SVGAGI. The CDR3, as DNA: TGTGCCAGCACCAAAGGGGCTACCCACACTGAAGCTTTCTTT. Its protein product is CASTKGATHTEAFF.

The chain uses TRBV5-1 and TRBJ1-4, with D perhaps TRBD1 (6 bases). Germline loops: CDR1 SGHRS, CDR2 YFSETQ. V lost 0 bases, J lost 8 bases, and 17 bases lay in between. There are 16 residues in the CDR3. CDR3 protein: CASSLGQGLLGEKLFF. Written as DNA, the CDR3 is TGCGCCAGCAGCTTGGGGCAGGGGCTACTTGGGGAAAAACTGTTTTTT.

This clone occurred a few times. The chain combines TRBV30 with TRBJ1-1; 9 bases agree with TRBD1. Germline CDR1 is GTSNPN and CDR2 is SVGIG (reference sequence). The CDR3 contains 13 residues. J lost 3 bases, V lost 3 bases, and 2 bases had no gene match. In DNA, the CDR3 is TGTGCCTGGAGGACAGGGGGGGACACTGAAGCTTTCTTT. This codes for CAWRTGGDTEAFF.

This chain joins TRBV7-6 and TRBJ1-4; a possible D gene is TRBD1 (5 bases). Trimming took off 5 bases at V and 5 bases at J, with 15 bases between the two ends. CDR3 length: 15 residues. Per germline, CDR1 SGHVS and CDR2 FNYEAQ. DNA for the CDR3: TGTGCCAGCAGCCCAGCAGGCAGGGCAAATGAAAAACTGTTTTTT. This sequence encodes CASSPAGRANEKLFF. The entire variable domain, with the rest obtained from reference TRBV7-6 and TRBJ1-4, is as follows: GAGVSQSPRYKVTKRGQDVALRCDPISGHVSLYWYRQALGQGPEFLTYFNYEAQQDKSGLPNDRFSAERPEGSISTLTIQRTEQRDSAMYRCASSPAGRANEKLFFGSGTQLSVL.

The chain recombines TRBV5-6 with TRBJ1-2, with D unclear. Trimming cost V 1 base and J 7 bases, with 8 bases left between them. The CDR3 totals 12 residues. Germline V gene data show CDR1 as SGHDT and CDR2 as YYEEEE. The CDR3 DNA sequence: TGTGCCAGCAGCTTGAATCCCGGTGGCTACACCTTC. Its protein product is CASSLNPGGYTF.

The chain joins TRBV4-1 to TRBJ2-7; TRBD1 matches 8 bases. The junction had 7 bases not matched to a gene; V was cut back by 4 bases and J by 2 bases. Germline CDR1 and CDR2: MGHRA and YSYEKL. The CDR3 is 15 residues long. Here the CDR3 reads CASSRFSGQAYEQYF. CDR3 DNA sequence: TGCGCCAGCAGCCGGTTCTCGGGACAGGCCTACGAGCAGTACTTC.